The 27 T cell receptor beta chains in this list originate from one sample, sequenced in a study of T cell responses to AZD1222 COVID-19 vaccine. The data were produced by immunoSEQ multiplex PCR, yet TCRdb's version contains in-frame clones alone and is incomplete. The sample has about 130,000 clones; around 85% are singletons. The specimen comprised peripheral blood, sampled 28 days after the second AZD1222 dose. The receptors originated from an adult who received the AZD1222 COVID-19 vaccine.

As for this clone: Likely a read error: the CDR3 ends without its conserved phenylalanine or tryptophan. The DNA is omitted, as the CDR3 cannot be located on it reliably, and the CDR3 follows TCRdb's listing. The chain joins TRBV7-6 to TRBJ1-6; the table gives TRBD1 as D, unverified against the DNA. Germline-derived CDR1 and CDR2 are SGHVS and FNYEAQ. 11 amino acids form the CDR3, both terminal residues included. The chain's CDR3 is CASSLVLVLAD.

V is TRBV3-1 (or the pseudogene TRBV3-2) and J is TRBJ2-3; TRBD2 aligns across 8 bases. The CDR3 contains 16 residues. V was pared by 10 bases and J by 1 base, with 13 bases of the junction left unmatched. Germline CDR1 LGHDT, CDR2 YNNKEL (reference sequence). DNA of the CDR3: TGTGCCACCCAGAGGGGGAGCGGGGGCCGCACAGATACGCAGTATTTT. It yields the protein CATQRGSGGRTDTQYF.

This chain links TRBV28 with TRBJ2-7; 9 bases map to TRBD1. The germline gives CDR1 MDHEN, CDR2 SYDVKM. V lost 4 bases, J lost 7 bases, and 8 bases stayed unmatched. The CDR3 runs 14 residues. In DNA form, the CDR3 reads TGTGCCAGCAGTTCGGGACAGGGCCGCCTGGAGCAGTACTTC. This translates into CASSSGQGRLEQYF.

This sequence joins TRBV11-2 and TRBJ1-5; D gene unclear. The CDR3 sequence is 13 residues long. V was trimmed by 1 base and J by 5 bases, leaving 6 bases between them. Germline CDR1 reads SGHAT; CDR2 reads FQNNGV. CDR3 sequence (DNA): TGTGCCAGCAGCTTAGTTTCCGATCAGCCCCAGCATTTT. Its protein is CASSLVSDQPQHF. The full variable domain, its missing parts supplied by reference TRBV11-2 and TRBJ1-5, is EAGVAQSPRYKIIEKRQSVAFWCNPISGHATLYWYQQILGQGPKLLIQFQNNGVVDDSQLPKDRFSAERLKGVDSTLKIQPAKLEDSAVYLCASSLVSDQPQHFGDGTRLSIL.

This chain connects TRBV15 to TRBJ1-4, with 8 nucleotides matching TRBD1. V dropped 5 bases and J dropped 5; count of bases not matched to a gene: 19. The CDR3 extends over 19 amino acids. Germline CDR1 is LNHNV and CDR2 is YYDKDF (reference sequence). The CDR3 DNA sequence: TGTGCCACCAGCCCAGAGTCCCGGACAGGGCGAGTTCAGAATGAAAAACTGTTTTTT. Translated, it gives CATSPESRTGRVQNEKLFF.

V and J are TRBV21-1 and TRBJ1-3; the table's D call TRBD1 went unverified against the DNA. TRBV21-1 is noted as a pseudogene. The CDR3 has 16 residues. CDR3 nucleotide sequence: TGTGCCAGCAGCAAAGTGGCCCCCCTCTCTGGAAACACCATATATTTT. Its translation: CASSKVAPLSGNTIYF.

The J gene is TRBJ2-7, the V gene TRBV12-3 or TRBV12-4; D is undetermined. The CDR3 spans 12 residues. V was pared by 4 bases and J by 3 bases, with 7 bases between. The CDR3 nucleotides read TGTGCCAGCAGTTCCAACGGCTACGAGCAGTACTTC. The encoded protein is CASSSNGYEQYF.

The V and J genes are TRBV19 and TRBJ2-7; weak D call: TRBD2 (6 bases). This CDR3 comprises 15 residues. Trimming took 10 bases from V and 6 from J, leaving 25 bases between them. From germline, CDR1 is LNHDA and CDR2 SQIVND (reference sequence). The CDR3 loop reads CATLNRDSYLVEQYF. The CDR3 DNA sequence: TGTGCCACTCTAAACCGGGACTCGTATCTCGTCGAGCAGTACTTC. Based on the CDR3 plus reference TRBV19 and TRBJ2-7, the full variable domain is DGGITQSPKYLFRKEGQNVTLSCEQNLNHDAMYWYRQDPGQGLRLIYYSQIVNDFQKGDIAEGYSVSREKKESFPLTVTSAQKNPTAFYLCATLNRDSYLVEQYFGPGTRLTVT.

This rearrangement joins TRBV7-2 to TRBJ2-2; no firm D call. Trimming left V 3 bases short and J 3 bases short, with 11 bases between. Per germline, CDR1 SGHTA and CDR2 FQGNSA. CDR3 length: 15 residues. The CDR3 coding sequence is TGTGCCAGCAGCTTGTCAGGCAGGCACACCGGGGAGCTGTTTTTT. Amino acid sequence: CASSLSGRHTGELFF.

The chain uses TRBV2 and TRBJ2-5; TRBD1 aligns across 7 bases. This CDR3 contains 14 residues. The ends lost 5 bases at V and 2 bases at J; junction bases unmatched: 5. CDR1 and CDR2 from the germline V gene are SNHLY and FYNNEI. The CDR3 loop is CASSQTGRQETQYF. CDR3 sequence (DNA): TGTGCCAGCAGTCAGACAGGGCGGCAAGAGACCCAGTACTTC. The full variable domain, completed using reference TRBV2 and TRBJ2-5, is EPEVTQTPSHQVTQMGQEVILRCVPISNHLYFYWYRQILGQKVEFLVSFYNNEISEKSEIFDDQFSVERPDGSNFTLKIRSTKLEDSAMYFCASSQTGRQETQYFGPGTRLLVL.

The chain recombines TRBV5-1 with TRBJ2-3, with D perhaps TRBD2 (5 bases). The CDR3 is 16 amino acids. Germline CDR1 is SGHRS and CDR2 is YFSETQ. Trimming left V 5 bases short and J 1 base short, with 17 bases between. The CDR3 region has the DNA TGCGCCAGCAGATCGACCCCTAGTAGCGGCACAGATACGCAGTATTTT. Translating gives CASRSTPSSGTDTQYF.

Worth noting for this clone: An end of the junction does not agree with germline; a read error may underlie this. The V gene is TRBV12-3 or TRBV12-4, the J gene TRBJ1-1; D gene ambiguous. This CDR3 contains 11 residues. For the CDR3, the DNA is TGTGCCAGCAGCAAGACGAGAGAGGGTGTCTTT. Translating gives CASSKTREGVF.

The chain joins TRBV7-2 to TRBJ2-7; maybe TRBD2 (5 bases). The CDR3 runs 14 residues. Trimming took 1 base from V and 3 from J, leaving 10 bases between them. Germline values: CDR1 SGHTA, CDR2 FQGNSA. The CDR3 protein is CASSLVMGDYEQYF. CDR3 nucleotide sequence: TGTGCCAGCAGCTTAGTCATGGGAGACTACGAGCAGTACTTC.

This clone was detected a few times. The genes are TRBV7-9 and TRBJ2-1; 7 bases map to TRBD1. The CDR3 length is 15 residues. Germline CDR1 reads SEHNR; CDR2 reads FQNEAQ (reference sequence). The trim removed 6 bases at V and 1 base at J, leaving 6 bases unmatched. Written as DNA, the CDR3 is TGTGCCAGCAGTCGACCGGGACAGTCCTACAATGAGCAGTTCTTC. It is translated as CASSRPGQSYNEQFF.

This rearrangement joins TRBV7-2 to TRBJ2-5; D not resolved. The CDR3 spans 15 residues. Trimming removed 3 bases at V and 5 bases at J, with 16 bases between. CDR1 and CDR2 (germline): SGHTA, FQGNSA. CDR3 sequence (DNA): TGTGCCAGCAGCTTTTCGGCGGCGACATTGGAGACCCAGTACTTC. It is translated as CASSFSAATLETQYF.

CDR3 sequence: CASSVDIDNSPLHF. CDR3 sequence (DNA): TGTGCCAGCAGTGTCGATATCGATAATTCACCCCTCCACTTT. The V call is TRBV6-4, the J call TRBJ1-6; D gene uncertain. Deletions cut 4 bases from V and 5 bases from J, with 9 bases between. The germline gives CDR1 MRHNA, CDR2 SNTAGT. The CDR3 is 14 residues long.

The chain is built from TRBV7-7 and TRBJ2-2; TRBD1 agrees at 7 bases. From germline, CDR1 is SSHAT and CDR2 FNYEAQ (reference sequence). The V and J ends lost 5 bases and 7 bases, in that order; junction bases with no gene match: 7. There are 14 residues in the CDR3. This CDR3 reads CASSEDRADGELFF. CDR3 sequence (DNA): TGTGCCAGCAGCGAAGACAGGGCGGACGGGGAGCTGTTTTTT.

V and J are TRBV11-2 and TRBJ1-2, with 7 bases that match TRBD1. The CDR3 covers 16 residues. Germline V gene data show CDR1 as SGHAT and CDR2 as FQNNGV. Unmatched junction bases numbered 15, after V lost 5 bases and J lost 6 bases. The CDR3 sequence: CASSLTGRQGVDGYTF. The CDR3 DNA reads as TGTGCCAGCAGCCTGACGGGTAGACAGGGTGTGGATGGCTACACCTTC.

This clone has just a few counts. CDR3: CASSPSTGYFGYTF. The DNA of the CDR3 is TGTGCCAGCAGCCCCTCAACAGGGTACTTCGGCTACACCTTC. The V and J genes are TRBV5-6 and TRBJ1-2, with a tentative D call TRBD1 (6 bases). The V gene's germline CDR1 is SGHDT and CDR2 YYEEEE. CDR3 length equals 14 residues. V was pared by 4 bases and J by 8 bases, with 18 bases between.

V is TRBV19 and J is TRBJ2-3, with D possibly being TRBD1 (5 bases). CDR1 is LNHDA, CDR2 SQIVND, per germline (reference sequence). CDR3 length: 14 residues. Trimming cost V 8 bases and J 2 bases, with 14 bases left between them. The CDR3 bases are TGTGCCAGTTCTAATCAGGGATCCACAGATACGCAGTATTTT. It translates to CASSNQGSTDTQYF.

This sequence joins TRBV6-5 and TRBJ1-1, with a weak D call TRBD1 (5 bases). The CDR3 has 15 amino acids. From germline, CDR1 is MNHEY and CDR2 SVGAGI. V was clipped by 0 bases and J by 6 bases, with 14 bases between them. CDR3 in amino acids: CASSYSRAGQAEAFF. The CDR3 region has the DNA TGTGCCAGCAGTTACTCCCGGGCAGGGCAAGCTGAAGCTTTCTTT.

The J gene is TRBJ2-1, the V gene TRBV28; 7 nucleotides align to TRBD1. The V gene end was trimmed by 5 bases and the J gene end by 4 bases; junction bases not matched to a gene: 11. Germline V gene data show CDR1 as MDHEN and CDR2 as SYDVKM. The CDR3 is 16 amino acids. The CDR3 region is CASSGRGRPGYNEQFF. The CDR3 DNA reads as TGTGCCAGCAGTGGCAGGGGGAGACCGGGATACAATGAGCAGTTCTTC.

The chain carries TRBV7-9 and TRBJ2-2; weak D call: TRBD1 (5 bases). The V gene's germline CDR1 is SEHNR and CDR2 FQNEAQ (reference sequence). The V end was cut by 5 bases, the J end by 5 bases, with 21 bases between. The CDR3 has 17 amino acids. The CDR3 loop reads CASSVDRPLGSTGELFF. In DNA, the CDR3 is TGTGCCAGCAGCGTAGACAGACCTCTGGGGTCGACCGGGGAGCTGTTTTTT.

The CDR3 nucleotides are TGTGCCAGCAGCTATAGTGTGAACACTGAAGCTTTCTTT. Translating gives CASSYSVNTEAFF. The chain recombines TRBV14 with TRBJ1-1; D gene ambiguous. The V end lost 5 bases, the J end lost 0 bases, and 7 bases lay between the germline ends. The CDR3 runs to 13 residues. Germline V gene lookup returns CDR1 SGHDN and CDR2 FVKESK.

The V call is TRBV6-5, the J call TRBJ2-7; maybe TRBD1 (6 bases). Germline CDR1 and CDR2: MNHEY and SVGAGI. This CDR3 is built from 15 residues. Between the trimmed V and J ends, which lost 8 bases and 3 bases, there was a span of 20 bases. The CDR3 DNA is TGTGCCAGCGGAAGACAGGAAGGAACCCACTACGAGCAGTACTTC. Amino acids: CASGRQEGTHYEQYF.

The J gene is TRBJ1-6, the V gene TRBV30; D remains ambiguous. Germline assignment: CDR1 GTSNPN and CDR2 SVGIG (reference sequence). Trimming cost V 6 bases and J 7 bases, with 19 bases left between them. This CDR3 is built from 15 residues. This CDR3 reads CACQTPGAYNSPLHF. The CDR3 DNA reads as TGTGCCTGCCAGACCCCGGGAGCTTACAATTCACCCCTCCACTTT.

The V and J genes are TRBV7-2 and TRBJ1-4; 10 bases line up with TRBD1. There are 15 residues in the CDR3. Germline values: CDR1 SGHTA, CDR2 FQGNSA. After removal of 5 bases from V and 3 bases from J, the junction contained 3 bases not matched to a gene. In DNA, the CDR3 is TGTGCCAGCAGCCTGGGACAGGGGTCTAATGAAAAACTGTTTTTT. Translated, it gives CASSLGQGSNEKLFF.